A single sample gave rise to the 17 T cell receptor beta chains below, sequenced in a study of blood T cells in healthy people across ages. Combining a sample-barcoded 5' primer with a J-beta primer mix, a second PCR ran for roughly 7 to 11 cycles. A single record per CDR3 protein comes from TCRdb applying MiXCR to the 5' RACE reads. Of roughly 800,000 distinct CDR3 sequences listed, nearly 60% are singletons. The sample consisted of blood. The origin of the receptors is a man aged 30 to 45 in good health.

J is TRBJ2-7 and V is TRBV9; no clear D. Germline CDR1 and CDR2: SGDLS and YYNGEE. V was trimmed by 3 bases and J by 1 base, leaving 11 bases between them. This CDR3 has 14 amino acids. CDR3 sequence (DNA): TGTGCCAGCAGCGGCTCGTGGGGTTCCTACGAGCAGTACTTC. This gives the protein CASSGSWGSYEQYF.

The chain joins TRBV5-1 to TRBJ2-1; possibly TRBD1 for D (5 bases). The J call may be mistaken, given a closer DNA end match to TRBJ2-7. CDR3 length: 13 amino acids. CDR1 and CDR2 from the germline V gene are SGHRS and YFSETQ. CDR3 in DNA: TGCGCCAGCAGCTACCAGGGTCTCAATGAGCAGTACTTC. Translated, it gives CASSYQGLNEQYF.

The chain joins TRBV6-2 or TRBV6-3 to TRBJ2-7, with D perhaps matching TRBD1 or TRBD2 (6 bases each). The CDR3 sequence is 14 residues long. V gave up 8 bases and J gave up 0 bases, with 14 bases separating them. Looked up from germline, CDR1 is MNHEY and CDR2 is SVGEGT. The CDR3 region is CASYGAGHSYEQYF. The CDR3 DNA follows: TGTGCCAGCTACGGTGCGGGACACTCCTACGAGCAGTACTTC.

This clonotype was picked up a small number of times. The rearrangement links TRBV10-3 to TRBJ2-7, with TRBD2 identical over 12 bases. CDR3 length equals 15 residues. Per the germline V gene, CDR1 is ENHRY and CDR2 is SYGVKD. Trimming took 6 bases from V and 2 from J; bases not matched to a gene: 5. This CDR3 reads CAIRRTSGKTYEQYF. CDR3 nucleotide sequence: TGTGCCATCAGACGGACTAGCGGGAAAACCTACGAGCAGTACTTC.

The chain joins TRBV28 to TRBJ2-1, with TRBD2 matching 8 bases. The CDR3 is 11 residues long. CDR1 and CDR2 (germline): MDHEN, SYDVKM. V was pared by 5 bases and J by 15 bases, with 6 bases of the junction left unmatched. The CDR3 loop reads CASSTRLAWFF. CDR3 nucleotides: TGTGCCAGCAGTACCAGACTAGCGTGGTTCTTC.

A few counts support this clonotype. The rearrangement links TRBV9 to TRBJ2-5; maybe TRBD2 (5 bases). Per the germline V gene, CDR1 is SGDLS and CDR2 is YYNGEE. Trimming took off 2 bases at V and 11 bases at J, with 19 bases between the two ends. The CDR3 covers 14 residues. The CDR3 DNA sequence: TGTGCCAGCAGCGTGAGGTGGGAGTCCGGTGAGCAGTACTTC. This sequence encodes CASSVRWESGEQYF. The variable domain in full, completed from reference TRBV9 and TRBJ2-5, reads DSGVTQTPKHLITATGQRVTLRCSPRSGDLSVYWYQQSLDQGLQFLIQYYNGEERAKGNILERFSAQQFPDLHSELNLSSLELGDSALYFCASSVRWESGEQYFGPGTRLLVL.

V is TRBV5-5 and J is TRBJ1-1; D remains ambiguous. CDR1 and CDR2 from the germline V gene are SGHKS and YYEKEE (reference sequence). V was shortened by 2 bases and J by 0 bases, with 8 bases between the two germline ends. This CDR3 spans 14 amino acids. The CDR3 coding sequence is TGTGCCAGCAGCTTTGCAGGCATGAACACTGAAGCTTTCTTT. It is translated as CASSFAGMNTEAFF.

V usage is TRBV10-3 and J usage is TRBJ2-3; unclear D gene. V shed 0 bases and J shed 14 bases, with 18 bases lying between them. CDR1 ENHRY and CDR2 SYGVKD come from the germline V gene. The CDR3 contains 14 residues. CDR3 nucleotides: TGTGCCATCAGTGAGTCTAGTGGAGCCGTTACCGGGTATTTT. It yields the protein CAISESSGAVTGYF.

J is TRBJ1-1 and V is TRBV7-2; D is perhaps TRBD1 (5 bases). V was pared by 5 bases and J by 3 bases, with 10 bases between. Germline CDR1 and CDR2: SGHTA and FQGNSA. The CDR3 has 13 residues. The CDR3 loop reads CASSKRGDTEAFF. As DNA, the CDR3 is TGTGCCAGCAGCAAACGGGGGGACACTGAAGCTTTCTTT.

CDR3 bases: TGTGCCAGCAGCTTATCGGGGGCGGTAGATACGCAGTATTTT. Its translation is CASSLSGAVDTQYF. V usage is TRBV7-2 and J usage is TRBJ2-3; the D gene could be TRBD1 or TRBD2 (6 bases each). The CDR3 has 14 residues. Germline CDR1 is SGHTA and CDR2 is FQGNSA. Trimming left V 2 bases short and J 5 bases short, with 11 bases between.

The rearrangement links TRBV7-2 to TRBJ2-1; D gene uncertain. This CDR3 spans 15 amino acids. Germline values: CDR1 SGHTA, CDR2 FQGNSA. V was trimmed by 2 bases and J by 5 bases, leaving 13 bases between them. CDR3 in DNA: TGTGCCAGCAGCTTAAAAACCGGGCTTAACAATGAGCAGTTCTTC. It specifies CASSLKTGLNNEQFF.

The chain is built from TRBV2 and TRBJ2-1, with 15 bases lining up with TRBD2. The CDR3 length is 14 residues. Trimming removed 10 bases from V and 7 bases from J; junction bases left unmatched: 5. Germline CDR1 and CDR2: SNHLY and FYNNEI. DNA for the CDR3: TGTGCCACCACCGGACTAGCGGGGGGGAATGAGCAGTTCTTC. It specifies CATTGLAGGNEQFF.

This clonotype occurred a few times. The V gene is TRBV13, the J gene TRBJ2-1; 11 bases line up with TRBD2. CDR1 is PRHDT, CDR2 FYEKMQ, per germline (reference sequence). V gave up 2 bases and J gave up 6 bases; unmatched junction bases: 6. CDR3 length: 16 residues. This CDR3 reads CASSLLGLAGGNEQFF. The CDR3 nucleotides read TGTGCCAGCAGCTTACTGGGGCTAGCGGGGGGCAATGAGCAGTTCTTC.

The V call is TRBV3-1, the J call TRBJ1-2; D is possibly TRBD1 (5 bases). CDR1 LGHDT and CDR2 YNNKEL come from the germline V gene (reference sequence). This CDR3 has 13 amino acids. V shed 3 bases and J shed 4 bases, with 9 bases lying between them. DNA for the CDR3: TGTGCCAGCAGCCACGGGACGGCCTATGGCTACACCTTC. Its translation is CASSHGTAYGYTF.

The rearrangement joins TRBV28 to TRBJ2-1; the match to TRBD2 covers 9 bases. The germline gives CDR1 MDHEN, CDR2 SYDVKM. The CDR3 has 16 residues. The J segment lost 0 bases and the V segment lost 6 bases, leaving 6 bases of the junction unmatched. CDR3 sequence: CASRDFSGSSYNEQFF. The CDR3 nucleotides are TGTGCCAGCAGAGACTTTAGCGGGAGCTCCTACAATGAGCAGTTCTTC.

The V and J genes are TRBV5-1 and TRBJ2-1; D possibly uses TRBD1 or TRBD2 (5 bases each). The CDR3 is 18 residues long. The V end lost 4 bases, the J end lost 6 bases, and 26 bases lay between the germline ends. CDR1 SGHRS and CDR2 YFSETQ come from the germline V gene. DNA for the CDR3: TGCGCCAGCAGCAATTACCGGGCCAAGGGGAGAGGGAGCAATGAGCAGTTCTTC. Translating it yields CASSNYRAKGRGSNEQFF.

This chain connects TRBV7-9 to TRBJ2-7; D remains unclear. Trimming left V 3 bases short and J 3 bases short, with 15 bases between. Germline V CDR1 and CDR2: SEHNR, FQNEAQ (reference sequence). This CDR3 comprises 15 residues. DNA of the CDR3: TGTGCCAGCAGCTTCGGTTCTAGTCCCCTCTACGAGCAGTACTTC. Its translation: CASSFGSSPLYEQYF. The full variable domain, rest sourced from reference TRBV7-9 and TRBJ2-7, is DTGVSQNPRHKITKRGQNVTFRCDPISEHNRLYWYRQTLGQGPEFLTYFQNEAQLEKSRLLSDRFSAERPKGSFSTLEIQRTEQGDSAMYLCASSFGSSPLYEQYFGPGTRLTVT.